A single sample is the source of the 18 T cell receptor beta chains below, sequenced in a study of blood T cells in healthy people across ages. The use of a sample-barcoded 5' primer and a J-beta primer mix characterized a second PCR of about 7 to 12 cycles. TCRdb processed the 5' RACE reads anew with MiXCR; each CDR3 protein has one entry. The repertoire holds some 700,000 distinct CDR3 sequences, with about a fifth as singletons. Input material: blood. Receptor source: a man between 65 and 85 years old in good health.

The CDR3 DNA sequence: TGTGCCAGCAGCTCAGGGTTCTTGTCGGGAGGAAGGTTTGGGAATGAGCAGTTCTTC. Translated, it gives CASSSGFLSGGRFGNEQFF. V is TRBV7-2 and J is TRBJ2-5; 7 bases agree with TRBD2. The J call may not be correct, given that the DNA end is closer to TRBJ2-1. Germline lookup yields CDR1 SGHTA and CDR2 FQGNSA. This CDR3 contains 19 residues.

This clonotype was detected many times. This chain connects TRBV29-1 to TRBJ2-2; D remains unclear. This CDR3 has 15 residues. Germline loops: CDR1 SQVTM, CDR2 ANQGSEA. The DNA of the CDR3 is TGCTCTCCCTCCGGGCACCGACTCCGCGGCGGGGAGCTGTTTTTT. Encoded protein: CSPSGHRLRGGELFF.

Only a few counts were recorded for this clonotype. This chain uses TRBV2 with TRBJ1-2; 7 positions match TRBD1. The CDR3 loop spans 13 amino acids. The V gene's germline CDR1 is SNHLY and CDR2 FYNNEI. V shed 7 bases, J shed 0 bases, and the junction held 2 bases outside the gene matches. The CDR3 region has the DNA TGTGCCAGCAACAGGGGAACTAACTATGGCTACACCTTC. Translation gives CASNRGTNYGYTF. Full variable domain (remainder filled in from reference TRBV2 and TRBJ1-2): EPEVTQTPSHQVTQMGQEVILRCVPISNHLYFYWYRQILGQKVEFLVSFYNNEISEKSEIFDDQFSVERPDGSNFTLKIRSTKLEDSAMYFCASNRGTNYGYTFGSGTRLTVV.

This clonotype was counted only a few times. This chain uses TRBV12-3 or TRBV12-4 with TRBJ1-6; D remains ambiguous. V lost 1 base and J 2 bases, leaving 6 bases between the germline ends. This CDR3 spans 15 amino acids. The CDR3 DNA reads as TGTGCCAGCAGTTTAGGGGAACCCTATAATTCACCCCTCCACTTT. Translating gives CASSLGEPYNSPLHF.

The chain is built from TRBV29-1 and TRBJ2-3, with 15 bases identical to TRBD2. Germline CDR1 SQVTM, CDR2 ANQGSEA. The CDR3 spans 15 residues. V was clipped by 3 bases and J by 6 bases; unmatched bases: 4. The CDR3 DNA sequence: TGCAGCGTTGAGGGGACTAGCGGGAGGCGTGATACGCAGTATTTT. Translated: CSVEGTSGRRDTQYF.

This clonotype was recorded a few times. V is TRBV7-9 and J is TRBJ2-3; no firm D call. Germline V lookup: CDR1 SEHNR, CDR2 FQNEAQ (reference sequence). Trimming cost V 3 bases and J 11 bases, with 6 bases left between them. CDR3 length equals 10 residues. Written as DNA, the CDR3 is TGTGCCAGCAGCTTTGAGATGCAGTATTTT. It translates to CASSFEMQYF. The entire variable domain, with the rest obtained from reference TRBV7-9 and TRBJ2-3, is as follows: DTGVSQNPRHKITKRGQNVTFRCDPISEHNRLYWYRQTLGQGPEFLTYFQNEAQLEKSRLLSDRFSAERPKGSFSTLEIQRTEQGDSAMYLCASSFEMQYFGPGTRLTVL.

V usage is TRBV20-1 and J usage is TRBJ2-3; the match to TRBD2 covers 9 bases. Germline V lookup: CDR1 DFQATT, CDR2 SNEGSKA (reference sequence). The J segment lost 2 bases and the V segment lost 6 bases, leaving 9 bases of the junction unmatched. The CDR3 has 15 residues. The CDR3 nucleotides are TGCAGTGCAACCAGGACTAGCGAAGCCACAGATACGCAGTATTTT. Translated: CSATRTSEATDTQYF.

The V and J genes are TRBV5-1 and TRBJ1-5; 8 bases map to TRBD1. Germline V gene lookup returns CDR1 SGHRS and CDR2 YFSETQ. V gave up 4 bases and J gave up 4 bases; unmatched junction bases: 7. There are 15 residues in the CDR3. Here the CDR3 reads CASSVTGGGNQPQHF. CDR3 in DNA: TGCGCCAGCAGCGTTACAGGGGGTGGGAATCAGCCCCAGCATTTT.

This clonotype occurred a few times. The chain joins TRBV10-3 to TRBJ2-5, with TRBD1 identical over 7 bases. The CDR3 runs 14 residues. Germline CDR1 reads ENHRY; CDR2 reads SYGVKD. V lost 6 bases and J lost 3; bases outside the gene matches: 7. CDR3 DNA sequence: TGTGCCATCAGCAGAACAGGGGTGGAAGAGACCCAGTACTTC. It specifies CAISRTGVEETQYF.

The genes are TRBV11-2 and TRBJ1-2; D unclear. Germline V gene lookup returns CDR1 SGHAT and CDR2 FQNNGV. V dropped 0 bases and J dropped 9 bases, with 14 bases sitting between them. This CDR3 comprises 14 residues. CDR3 in amino acids: CASSLDQDLPSYTF. CDR3 coding DNA: TGTGCCAGCAGCTTAGATCAGGACTTACCCAGCTACACCTTC.

J is TRBJ1-2 and V is TRBV29-1; 8 positions match TRBD1. The V gene end was trimmed by 5 bases and the J gene end by 8 bases; junction bases not matched to a gene: 4. Germline values: CDR1 SQVTM, CDR2 ANQGSEA. The CDR3 is 11 residues long. CDR3 loop: CSVRQGLGYTF. The CDR3 bases are TGCAGCGTTCGACAGGGGTTAGGCTACACCTTC.

On this clonotype: One junction end does not reproduce the germline sequence, and a read error may be involved. The chain uses TRBV6-5 and TRBJ1-1; D is unresolved. Per the germline V gene, CDR1 is MNHEY and CDR2 is SVGAGI. This CDR3 has 13 residues. This CDR3 reads CASSSHSNAEAFF. As DNA, the CDR3 is TGTGCCAGCAGTTCACACTCGAACGCTGAAGCTTTCTTT.

The chain combines TRBV6-5 with TRBJ1-4; D unclear. Between the trimmed V and J ends, which lost 0 bases and 8 bases, there was a span of 7 bases. CDR1 MNHEY and CDR2 SVGAGI come from the germline V gene. The CDR3 length is 13 residues. The CDR3 region has the DNA TGTGCCAGCAGTTACTCGATGGGGGAAAAACTGTTTTTT. Its translation is CASSYSMGEKLFF.

The V call is TRBV29-1, the J call TRBJ2-4; D remains unclear. With 4 bases removed from V and 0 bases from J, the gap between germline ends came to 13 bases. CDR1 is SQVTM and CDR2 is ANQGSEA in the germline V gene. This CDR3 is 15 amino acids long. CDR3: CSVVPRSTAKNIQYF. CDR3 coding DNA: TGCAGCGTTGTACCCAGATCAACAGCCAAAAACATTCAGTACTTC.

CDR3 sequence (DNA): TGCAGTGCTAGGTCCCTTCGAGGTAATGAGCAGTTCTTC. Its protein is CSARSLRGNEQFF. The chain joins TRBV20-1 to TRBJ2-1, with D uncertain. CDR1 and CDR2 from the germline V gene are DFQATT and SNEGSKA (reference sequence). The CDR3 is 13 residues long. V dropped 3 bases and J dropped 7 bases, with 13 bases sitting between them.

The V gene is TRBV10-3, the J gene TRBJ2-5; 7 bases match TRBD1. The J call may be incorrect, as the DNA end agrees better with TRBJ2-1. The germline V gene encodes CDR1 ENHRY and CDR2 SYGVKD. The CDR3 length is 14 residues. The DNA for the CDR3 is TGTGCCATCAGTCCGGGACAGTGGGACAATGAGCAGTTCTTC. Encoded protein: CAISPGQWDNEQFF.

The rearrangement uses TRBV24-1 and TRBJ2-5, with D perhaps TRBD2 (5 bases). Trimming took 0 bases from V and 3 from J, leaving 16 bases between them. The CDR3 is made up of 17 amino acids. Looked up from germline, CDR1 is KGHDR and CDR2 is SFDVKD. The CDR3 sequence: CATSDLPLSNGEETQYF. DNA of the CDR3: TGTGCCACCAGTGATTTGCCCTTGTCCAACGGGGAAGAGACCCAGTACTTC.

This sequence joins TRBV7-9 and TRBJ2-1, with D perhaps TRBD2 (8 bases). The J call may be mistaken, given a closer DNA end match to TRBJ2-7. From germline, CDR1 is SEHNR and CDR2 FQNEAQ (reference sequence). This CDR3 is 17 amino acids long. DNA for the CDR3: TGTGCCAGCAGCTTAAGGGACAGCGGGGGCAATCCCTACGAGCAGTACTTC. Translated: CASSLRDSGGNPYEQYF.